This section outlines one TCR beta chain sequence together with its context. Its antigen is unidentified. V dropped 3 bases and J dropped 4; count of bases not matched to a gene: 3. Germline V gene lookup returns CDR1 MGHRA and CDR2 YSYEKL. CDR3 length: 14 residues. The data derive from a study of cytomegalovirus exposure and HLA in healthy donors. About the research overall: Unique TCRs from HLA-typed donors, 80 million to 100 million of them, were held in an early data release. When 350 to 400 donors were genotyped, roughly four fifths of them were found to fall in the Caucasian-associated ancestry cluster.

The study's findings and limits: Researchers reported that three CMV-associated chains were confirmed in vitro as CMV antigen-specific. Researchers counted around 150 TCR beta chains as cytomegalovirus-associated.

It was with 60 Vbeta and 13 Jbeta primers that the PCR ran. This table comes from immunoSEQ multiplex PCR, and its TCRdb copy is limited to in-frame clones, with some not included. Of approximately 99,000 clones listed, around three quarters were seen once; the top ten hold under 4%. The TCR sequence derives from a male donor in good health and CMV-seropositive. V gene TRBV4-1 combines with J gene TRBJ1-1; 9 bases align to TRBD1. Material: PBMCs. The CDR3 is CASSHDRGGTEAFF. The CDR3 DNA reads TGCGCCAGCAGCCACGACAGGGGGGGCACTGAAGCTTTCTTT.